The entry below describes one T cell receptor (beta chain). The antigen remains unidentified. A multiplex PCR was run with 60 Vbeta primers and 13 Jbeta primers. TCRdb's copy holds only in-frame clones and misses some; the assay was immunoSEQ multiplex PCR. The table records around 64,000 clones, less than 85% of them present only once. This sample is drawn from a study of cytomegalovirus exposure and HLA in healthy donors. Study at large: The 100 million to 120 million unique TCR beta sequences, from roughly 170 million T cells, were found by an earlier analysis. Study observations and caveats: When analyzed later, a missense DCLRE1C variant was found to be linked to TCR beta V- and J-gene trimming. Further analysis, carried out later, found HLA-associated TCR beta chains more clonally expanded than equally common other chains. Most TCR sequences were rare, but some public TCRs occurred in many donors.

Sequenced: PBMCs. This clonotype originated in a man aged 30 to 39 in good health and CMV-seropositive.

CDR3 region: CASSSQGVGEQFF. The DNA of the CDR3 is TGTGCCAGCAGCTCCCAGGGCGTGGGGGAGCAGTTCTTC. The rearrangement uses TRBV5-6 and TRBJ2-1, with D perhaps TRBD1 (5 bases). The V end was cut by 3 bases, the J end by 10 bases, with 14 bases between. CDR3 length equals 13 residues. The germline CDR1 and CDR2 sequences are SGHDT and YYEEEE.